One sample yielded the 14 T cell receptor beta chains listed below, sequenced in a study of blood T cell repertoires in COVID-19 (dated by TCRdb to about 2020). Library construction relied on the immunoSEQ multiplex PCR assay. TCRdb stores this immuneACCESS table with in-frame sequences only. Part of the clones is absent; in the studies checked, under half of the shortfall reflects unresolved V genes, and no reason is known for the rest. This sample comprises approximately 110,000 clones, approximately 85% of them detected only once. The ten biggest clones cover 2.1% of the sample. Sequencing input: peripheral blood. Receptor source: a human donor in a cohort sampled during active COVID-19.

The chain carries TRBV6-5 and TRBJ1-1, with D possibly TRBD1 on 6 matching bases. Germline CDR1 reads MNHEY; CDR2 reads SVGAGI. The V end lost 6 bases, the J end lost 4 bases, and 18 bases lay between the germline ends. The CDR3 runs 15 residues. The CDR3 coding sequence is TGTGCCAGCAGCTACCTTGGCGCGGACAGCACTGAAGCTTTCTTT. The encoded protein is CASSYLGADSTEAFF.

The chain links TRBV3-1 (or the pseudogene TRBV3-2) to TRBJ1-6; D is ambiguous. V lost 5 bases and J lost 5, with 13 bases in between. Germline CDR1 reads LGHDT; CDR2 reads YNNKEL (reference sequence). This CDR3 is 15 amino acids long. The CDR3 region has the DNA TGTGCCAGCAGCTCAGACATCCCGGATAATTCACCCCTCCACTTT. Protein: CASSSDIPDNSPLHF.

The V call is TRBV6-6, the J call TRBJ1-5, with D perhaps matching TRBD1 (6 bases). Germline assignment: CDR1 MNHNY and CDR2 SVGAGI (reference sequence). V gave up 7 bases and J gave up 4 bases, with 17 bases separating them. There are 15 residues in the CDR3. CDR3 region: CASTETGVTNQPQHF. The CDR3 nucleotides read TGTGCCAGCACCGAGACAGGAGTAACGAATCAGCCCCAGCATTTT.

The CDR3 coding sequence is TGTGCCAGCAGCTCGCCCCTAACAGGGGGCCCTCGCTCCTACGAGCAGTACTTC. Translating gives CASSSPLTGGPRSYEQYF. The chain recombines TRBV7-9 with TRBJ2-7; 9 nucleotides match TRBD1. The CDR3 is 18 residues long. V shed 4 bases and J 0 bases; nucleotides not matched to a gene: 13. Germline CDR1 SEHNR, CDR2 FQNEAQ (reference sequence).

The chain recombines TRBV7-2 with TRBJ2-7; TRBD1 aligns across 7 bases. Germline loops: CDR1 SGHTA, CDR2 FQGNSA. With V trimmed by 1 base and J by 7 bases, 13 bases remained unmatched. This CDR3 has 16 residues. CDR3 nucleotide sequence: TGTGCCAGCAGCTTAGAAGGGGGCCCCGCCCTGGGAGAGCAGTACTTC. It yields the protein CASSLEGGPALGEQYF. Together with reference TRBV7-2 and TRBJ2-7, the CDR3 gives the full variable domain: GAGVSQSPSNKVTEKGKDVELRCDPISGHTALYWYRQSLGQGLEFLIYFQGNSAPDKSGLPSDRFSAERTGGSVSTLTIQRTQQEDSAVYLCASSLEGGPALGEQYFGPGTRLTVT.

The chain has TRBV7-3 and TRBJ2-2, with D tentatively TRBD2 (6 bases). The V end lost 3 bases, the J end lost 4 bases, and 6 bases lay between the germline ends. This CDR3 region has 13 residues. Germline V lookup: CDR1 SGHTA, CDR2 FQGTGA. The CDR3 sequence is CASSLGGTGELFF. CDR3 bases: TGTGCCAGCAGCTTGGGGGGCACCGGGGAGCTGTTTTTT.

V is TRBV5-1 and J is TRBJ1-3, with 8 bases lining up with TRBD1. After removal of 4 bases from V and 4 bases from J, the junction contained 4 bases not matched to a gene. Germline assignment: CDR1 SGHRS and CDR2 YFSETQ. The CDR3 is 14 residues long. The CDR3 reads CASSQGARGNTIYF. The CDR3 DNA sequence: TGCGCCAGCAGCCAGGGGGCGCGGGGAAACACCATATATTTT.

This clone was counted a single time. V and J are TRBV1 and TRBJ1-4. TRBV1 is designated a pseudogene. The CDR3 totals 14 residues. For the CDR3, the DNA is TGCACCAGCAGGGGGGGGGTACAGAATGAAAAACTGTTTTTT. Residues: CTSRGGVQNEKLFF.

The chain couples TRBV2 to TRBJ1-6; D unresolved. Germline V lookup: CDR1 SNHLY, CDR2 FYNNEI. CDR3 length: 13 residues. The V gene lost 2 bases and the J gene lost 14 bases, with 13 bases spanning the gap. CDR3 sequence: CASSEWPGYSLHF. DNA of the CDR3: TGTGCCAGCAGTGAATGGCCGGGATATTCCCTCCACTTT.

The chain has TRBV9 and TRBJ2-2, with 11 nucleotides matching TRBD2. The CDR3 loop spans 16 amino acids. Per the germline V gene, CDR1 is SGDLS and CDR2 is YYNGEE. Germline trimming cut 4 bases from V and 4 bases from J; bases unmatched to any gene: 6. The CDR3, as DNA: TGTGCCAGCAGCACAACTAGCGGGGGTGCCACCGGGGAGCTGTTTTTT. It codes for CASSTTSGGATGELFF.

This clone appeared a single time. CDR3 region: CASSLGLAGGPTDTQYF. The CDR3 DNA follows: TGTGCCAGCAGCTTGGGTCTAGCGGGGGGCCCCACAGATACGCAGTATTTT. The V and J genes are TRBV5-4 and TRBJ2-3; 11 bases are a match to TRBD2. CDR1 and CDR2 (germline): SGHNT, YYREEE (reference sequence). V was pared by 0 bases and J by 2 bases, with 5 bases of the junction left unmatched. This CDR3 has 17 amino acids.

This clone appeared a few times. This chain links TRBV24-1 with TRBJ1-1; D not certain. V gave up 5 bases and J gave up 0 bases, with 3 bases separating them. CDR1 is KGHDR and CDR2 is SFDVKD in the germline V gene. The CDR3 has 12 amino acids. The CDR3 nucleotides are TGTGCCACCAGTGCGTTGAACACTGAAGCTTTCTTT. This sequence encodes CATSALNTEAFF.

The chain couples TRBV27 to TRBJ1-5, with D possibly being TRBD1 (6 bases). Trimming took 8 bases from V and 6 from J, leaving 17 bases between them. The germline V gene has CDR1 MNHEY and CDR2 SMNVEV (reference sequence). The CDR3 contains 14 residues. This chain's CDR3 is CASRRGGAGQPQHF. The CDR3 DNA follows: TGTGCCAGCCGACGAGGGGGGGCGGGTCAGCCCCAGCATTTT.

The genes are TRBV4-1 and TRBJ2-3; 9 bases are a match to TRBD2. The ends lost 4 bases at V and 2 bases at J; junction bases unmatched: 10. Per the germline V gene, CDR1 is MGHRA and CDR2 is YSYEKL. The CDR3 totals 17 residues. CDR3 DNA: TGCGCCAGCAGCCCCGGCCCTAGCGGGACCTTCACAGATACGCAGTATTTT. It encodes CASSPGPSGTFTDTQYF.